This passage covers 21 T cell receptor beta chains from one sample sequenced in a study of graft-versus-host responses after intestinal transplantation. The protocol was immunoSEQ multiplex PCR, while the TCRdb copy is restricted to in-frame clones and leaves out a portion. This sample carries approximately 82,000 clones, 85% to 95% of them seen once, and the ten largest clones take approximately 1%. Antigens of these TCRs are unknown. The material was unstimulated CD8+ T cells sorted from spleen or lymph node cells, obtained before transplant. Receptors originate from a human donor who was the organ donor for an intestinal transplant.

This clone was recorded a few times. The chain links TRBV2 to TRBJ1-5; the D is unclear. The ends were cut back, 3 bases at V and 0 bases at J, with 9 bases in the middle. This CDR3 has 15 amino acids. Looked up from germline, CDR1 is SNHLY and CDR2 is FYNNEI. CDR3 region: CASSEGRHSNQPQHF. CDR3 DNA: TGTGCCAGCAGTGAGGGCAGACATAGCAATCAGCCCCAGCATTTT.

The chain joins TRBV7-9 to TRBJ2-3, with a possible D match to TRBD1 (6 bases). Trimming took off 1 base at V and 2 bases at J, with 7 bases between the two ends. This CDR3 spans 14 amino acids. The germline CDR1 and CDR2 sequences are SEHNR and FQNEAQ (reference sequence). The CDR3 is CASSLVGATDTQYF. The CDR3 nucleotides are TGTGCCAGCAGCTTAGTGGGGGCCACAGATACGCAGTATTTT.

The rearrangement uses TRBV19 and TRBJ1-5; perhaps TRBD1 as D (6 bases). Trimming shortened V by 11 bases and J by 6 bases, and 14 bases separated the two germline ends. The germline gives CDR1 LNHDA, CDR2 SQIVND (reference sequence). The CDR3 has 12 residues. CDR3 residues: CASRTEGQPQHF. The CDR3 coding sequence is TGTGCCTCTCGGACAGAGGGTCAGCCCCAGCATTTT.

V is TRBV5-1 and J is TRBJ2-2; 7 nucleotides agree with TRBD2. There are 19 residues in the CDR3. With 0 bases clipped from V and 0 bases from J, the junction kept 11 bases outside the gene matches. Germline CDR1 SGHRS, CDR2 YFSETQ. This CDR3 reads CASSLVWLADHANTGELFF. CDR3 nucleotide sequence: TGCGCCAGCAGCTTGGTATGGCTAGCGGATCACGCGAACACCGGGGAGCTGTTTTTT.

The CDR3 sequence is CASSQGGFHGNTIYF. The CDR3 region has the DNA TGTGCCAGCAGCCAGGGGGGTTTTCACGGAAACACCATATATTTT. This chain joins TRBV7-6 and TRBJ1-3, with TRBD1 matching over 7 bases. CDR3 length equals 15 residues. Germline assignment: CDR1 SGHVS and CDR2 FNYEAQ. Unmatched junction bases numbered 8, after V lost 5 bases and J lost 4 bases.

The chain has TRBV19 and TRBJ1-1; 12 bases agree with TRBD1. The CDR3 is 18 amino acids. With V trimmed by 5 bases and J by 1 base, 11 bases remained unmatched. Germline CDR1 LNHDA, CDR2 SQIVND (reference sequence). The CDR3 region is CASSYGTGGGEGNTEAFF. For the CDR3, the DNA is TGTGCCAGTAGTTACGGGACAGGGGGCGGAGAGGGGAACACTGAAGCTTTCTTT.

V and J are TRBV4-1 and TRBJ2-1; a weak D match, TRBD2 (5 bases). Trimming stripped 4 bases from V and 5 bases from J, with 15 bases between. Germline loops: CDR1 MGHRA, CDR2 YSYEKL. The CDR3 loop spans 15 amino acids. The CDR3 region has the DNA TGCGCCAGCAGCCTGGATATAGTGCGGGACAATGAGCAGTTCTTC. It translates to CASSLDIVRDNEQFF.

This clone was observed a single time. This chain uses TRBV10-3 with TRBJ1-5; no firm D call. Trimming shortened V by 3 bases and J by 4 bases, and 10 bases separated the two germline ends. This CDR3 has 14 amino acids. In germline, CDR1 is ENHRY, CDR2 SYGVKD. The CDR3 nucleotides read TGTGCCATCAGTGAACTAGGGATTAATCAGCCCCAGCATTTT. Translating it yields CAISELGINQPQHF.

The chain couples TRBV27 to TRBJ2-3; D may be TRBD1 (6 bases). Trimming removed 7 bases from V and 3 bases from J, with 11 bases in between. CDR3 length: 13 residues. In germline, CDR1 is MNHEY, CDR2 SMNVEV (reference sequence). CDR3 protein: CASTGAGTDTQYF. In DNA form, the CDR3 reads TGTGCCAGCACAGGGGCAGGAACAGATACGCAGTATTTT.

The genes are TRBV7-2 and TRBJ2-3; 8 positions match TRBD2. V was clipped by 1 base and J by 1 base; unmatched bases: 4. The CDR3 totals 16 residues. Germline V lookup: CDR1 SGHTA, CDR2 FQGNSA. CDR3 in DNA: TGTGCCAGCAGCTTAGTGGTGACTAGCGGCACAGATACGCAGTATTTT. This encodes CASSLVVTSGTDTQYF. Complete variable domain (other parts from reference TRBV7-2 and TRBJ2-3): GAGVSQSPSNKVTEKGKDVELRCDPISGHTALYWYRQSLGQGLEFLIYFQGNSAPDKSGLPSDRFSAERTGGSVSTLTIQRTQQEDSAVYLCASSLVVTSGTDTQYFGPGTRLTVL.

This rearrangement joins TRBV13 to TRBJ2-2; maybe TRBD1 (6 bases). Germline CDR1 and CDR2: PRHDT and FYEKMQ (reference sequence). Trimming pared 5 bases from V and 14 bases from J, leaving 15 bases between. The CDR3 is made up of 12 amino acids. The chain's CDR3 is CASSLRGKSLFF. The CDR3 bases are TGTGCCAGCAGCCTGAGGGGGAAGTCCCTGTTTTTT.

This clone was seen just once. This chain connects TRBV5-6 to TRBJ2-7, with D possibly being TRBD1 (6 bases). V was trimmed by 2 bases and J by 3 bases, leaving 12 bases between them. Per germline, CDR1 SGHDT and CDR2 YYEEEE. The CDR3 length is 14 residues. CDR3 sequence reads: CASSFSGVVYEQYF. The CDR3 DNA follows: TGTGCCAGCAGCTTTTCAGGGGTAGTCTACGAGCAGTACTTC.

The V call is TRBV6-5, the J call TRBJ2-7; 10 bases are shared with TRBD2. CDR3 size: 15 residues. The germline gives CDR1 MNHEY, CDR2 SVGAGI. The ends lost 0 bases at V and 2 bases at J; junction bases unmatched: 1. The CDR3 region has the DNA TGTGCCAGCAGTTACTCGGGACTAGCGCCCTACGAGCAGTACTTC. It is translated as CASSYSGLAPYEQYF.

The chain carries TRBV4-3 and TRBJ2-7, with 10 positions matching TRBD1. V trimming: 3 bases; J trimming: 4 bases; junction bases outside the gene matches: 6. The CDR3 contains 15 residues. Germline V gene sequence: CDR1 LGHNA, CDR2 YSLEER. CDR3 loop: CASSQGRTGGYEQYF. CDR3 DNA: TGCGCCAGCAGCCAGGGGAGGACAGGGGGATACGAGCAGTACTTC.

This chain connects TRBV27 to TRBJ2-1; D may be TRBD2 (7 bases). V dropped 3 bases and J dropped 9 bases, with 15 bases sitting between them. The CDR3 is made up of 14 amino acids. Germline loops: CDR1 MNHEY, CDR2 SMNVEV (reference sequence). The CDR3 DNA is TGTGCCAGCAGTTTTTCGGGGGGCTTTAGTGAGCAGTTCTTC. Translated, it gives CASSFSGGFSEQFF.

V is TRBV9 and J is TRBJ2-4; maybe TRBD2 (6 bases). CDR1 is SGDLS, CDR2 YYNGEE, per germline. With 3 bases removed from V and 8 bases from J, the gap between germline ends came to 15 bases. The CDR3 covers 14 residues. This chain's CDR3 is CASSGGTWGDIQYF. The CDR3 bases are TGTGCCAGCAGCGGAGGGACCTGGGGGGACATTCAGTACTTC.

The chain employs TRBV30 and TRBJ2-3; tentatively, D is TRBD2 (6 bases). Trimming shortened V by 1 base and J by 2 bases, and 10 bases separated the two germline ends. The CDR3 is 14 amino acids. Germline V gene lookup returns CDR1 GTSNPN and CDR2 SVGIG (reference sequence). DNA for the CDR3: TGTGCCTGGAGTGGGACTACCAACACAGATACGCAGTATTTT. Protein product: CAWSGTTNTDTQYF.

CDR3 loop: CASSIGAENNSPLHF. The CDR3 DNA reads TGTGCCAGTAGTATAGGGGCAGAAAATAATTCACCCCTCCACTTT. This chain connects TRBV19 to TRBJ1-6; D remains unclear. The CDR3 has 15 amino acids. Germline V lookup: CDR1 LNHDA, CDR2 SQIVND (reference sequence). The V end lost 1 base, the J end lost 5 bases, and 9 bases lay between the germline ends.

This chain uses TRBV7-9 with TRBJ1-2; TRBD1 might be the D (6 bases). The CDR3 spans 15 residues. With 7 bases removed from V and 3 bases from J, the gap between germline ends came to 18 bases. Per the germline V gene, CDR1 is SEHNR and CDR2 is FQNEAQ (reference sequence). DNA of the CDR3: TGTGCCAGCACCCGAGGGGGGGGCATGGACTATGGCTACACCTTC. It codes for CASTRGGGMDYGYTF. The full variable domain, its missing parts supplied by reference TRBV7-9 and TRBJ1-2, is DTGVSQNPRHKITKRGQNVTFRCDPISEHNRLYWYRQTLGQGPEFLTYFQNEAQLEKSRLLSDRFSAERPKGSFSTLEIQRTEQGDSAMYLCASTRGGGMDYGYTFGSGTRLTVV.

The CDR3 reads CASSLGDTANYGYTF. The CDR3 DNA sequence: TGTGCCAGCAGCTTAGGAGACACCGCTAACTATGGCTACACCTTC. The genes are TRBV7-9 and TRBJ1-2; no firm D call. The CDR3 sequence is 15 residues long. V was clipped by 1 base and J by 0 bases, with 9 bases between them. The V gene's germline CDR1 is SEHNR and CDR2 FQNEAQ (reference sequence).

The CDR3 DNA reads TGTGCCAGCAGTTCTGGGACTAGCGGGAGACAGGGCGGGGAGCTGTTTTTT. Translating it yields CASSSGTSGRQGGELFF. The chain combines TRBV28 with TRBJ2-2; 14 nucleotides line up with TRBD2. Per the germline V gene, CDR1 is MDHEN and CDR2 is SYDVKM. This CDR3 comprises 17 residues. V was clipped by 4 bases and J by 7 bases; unmatched bases: 8. Full variable domain (remainder filled in from reference TRBV28 and TRBJ2-2): DVKVTQSSRYLVKRTGEKVFLECVQDMDHENMFWYRQDPGLGLRLIYFSYDVKMKEKGDIPEGYSVSREKKERFSLILESASTNQTSMYLCASSSGTSGRQGGELFFGEGSRLTVL.